The present T cell receptor (beta chain) was sequenced within a study of T cells in Graves' hyperthyroidism and ophthalmopathy. Researchers amplified the TCR beta CDR3 regions from RNA transcripts. The primer set for the first-round RT-PCR of the TCR CDR3 was HTBI. One entry per CDR3 protein, called by TCRdb with MiXCR from the multiplex PCR reads. The sample has a few hundred thousand distinct CDR3 sequences; around 15% are singletons. V was clipped by 6 bases and J by 3 bases; unmatched bases: 10. The CDR3 covers 15 residues. This clonotype was sampled from a woman in her fifties or sixties with Graves' ophthalmopathy. Input material: blood. The rearrangement uses TRBV12-3 or TRBV12-4 and TRBJ2-7; 8 bases are shared with TRBD2. The CDR3 region has the DNA TGTGCCAGCAGCCCGGGACTAGTGGGAGTCTACGAGCAGTACTTC. This sequence encodes CASSPGLVGVYEQYF.